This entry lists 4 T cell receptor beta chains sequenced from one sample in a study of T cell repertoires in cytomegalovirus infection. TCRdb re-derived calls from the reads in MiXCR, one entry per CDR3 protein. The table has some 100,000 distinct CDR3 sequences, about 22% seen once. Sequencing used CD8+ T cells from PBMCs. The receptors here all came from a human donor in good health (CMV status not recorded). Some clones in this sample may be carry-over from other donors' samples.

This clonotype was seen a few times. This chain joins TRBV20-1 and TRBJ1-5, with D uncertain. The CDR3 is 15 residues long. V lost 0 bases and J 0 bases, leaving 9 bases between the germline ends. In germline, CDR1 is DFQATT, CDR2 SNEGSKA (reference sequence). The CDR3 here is CSARDRGFSNQPQHF. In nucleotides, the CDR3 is TGCAGTGCTAGAGATCGAGGCTTTAGCAATCAGCCCCAGCATTTT.

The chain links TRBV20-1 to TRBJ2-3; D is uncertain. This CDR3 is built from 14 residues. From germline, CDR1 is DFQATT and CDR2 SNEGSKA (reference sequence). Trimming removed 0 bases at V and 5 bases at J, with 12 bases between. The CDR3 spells CSARDLTWGDTQYF. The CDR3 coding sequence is TGCAGTGCTAGAGATCTCACCTGGGGAGATACGCAGTATTTT.

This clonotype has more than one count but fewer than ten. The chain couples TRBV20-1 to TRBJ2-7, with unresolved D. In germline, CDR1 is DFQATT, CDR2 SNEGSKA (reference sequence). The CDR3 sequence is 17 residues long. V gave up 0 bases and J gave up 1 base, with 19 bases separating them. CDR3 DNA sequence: TGCAGTGCTAGAGAGATGAGGCCGGCGGCGTGGTCCTACGAGCAGTACTTC. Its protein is CSAREMRPAAWSYEQYF.

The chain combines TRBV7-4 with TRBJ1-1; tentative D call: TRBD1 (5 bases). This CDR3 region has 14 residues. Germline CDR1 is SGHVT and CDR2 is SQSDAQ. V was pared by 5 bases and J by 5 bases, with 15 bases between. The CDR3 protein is CASSPSARDTEAFF. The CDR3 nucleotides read TGTGCCAGCAGCCCCTCCGCCAGGGATACTGAAGCTTTCTTT.